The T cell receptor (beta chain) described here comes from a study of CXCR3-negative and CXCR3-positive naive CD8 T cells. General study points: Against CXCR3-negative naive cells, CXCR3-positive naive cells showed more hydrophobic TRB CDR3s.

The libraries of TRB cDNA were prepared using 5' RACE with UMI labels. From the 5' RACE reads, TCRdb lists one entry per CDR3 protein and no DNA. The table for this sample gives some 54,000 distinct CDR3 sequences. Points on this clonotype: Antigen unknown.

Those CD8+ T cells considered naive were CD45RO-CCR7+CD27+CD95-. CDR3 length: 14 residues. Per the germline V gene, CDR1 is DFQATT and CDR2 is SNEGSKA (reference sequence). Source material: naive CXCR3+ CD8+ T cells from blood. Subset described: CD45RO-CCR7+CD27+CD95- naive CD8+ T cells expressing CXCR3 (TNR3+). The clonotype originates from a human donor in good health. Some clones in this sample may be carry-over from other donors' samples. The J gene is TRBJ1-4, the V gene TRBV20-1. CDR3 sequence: CSARSTLGLEKLFF.